One T cell receptor (beta chain) is described in this entry. Its recognized antigen is unknown. No base quality information exists; no much larger clone differs at one position. The time point label corresponds to: after trial treatment. The sample's treatment or condition, from its label and the paper: LDRT plus nivolumab, ipilimumab, low-dose cyclophosphamide and aspirin (RACIN trial). Donors were enrolled in RACIN, a single-arm phase I dose-escalation trial combining nivolumab, ipilimumab, aspirin, low-dose cyclophosphamide and low-dose radiotherapy. Patients were eligible if they had advanced solid tumors that were TIL-negative. TCRdb names Illumina HiSeq 2500 as the instrument used. First-strand cDNA was synthesized using Superscript III and a set of TRAV- and TRBV-specific primers, so that both TCRalpha and TCRbeta chains were covered. TCRs were amplified with Phusion for roughly 19 PCR cycles, with a constant-region primer paired with the adapter attached to the V primers. Isolated mRNA was amplified with the MessageAmp II aRNA Amplification Kit, using a roughly 15-hour in vitro transcription at 37°C. The Dynabeads mRNA DIRECT Purification Kit was used to isolate mRNA for TCR sequencing. Indexed Illumina adapters were added in a second approximately 25-cycle Phusion PCR, and the resulting products were purified with AMPure XP beads. On the study's bioinformatics: Using custom Perl scripts, TCR sequences encoding the same protein were pooled, out-of-frame sequences were removed, and the abundance of each clonotype was computed. TCR sequences supported by only a single read were excluded from analysis. The metrics used to describe the repertoires included Shannon entropy, Gini index, clonality, richness, and the frequency of TCRs shared between repertoires. TCRdb trimmed public reads at Q25 via fastp, called clones via MiXCR and kept in-frame beta chains. Entries are consolidated by CDR3 protein sequence, retaining the most common genes and DNA. What appears here as the V and J calls and clone size reflects TCRdb's work, not the paper's. This sample gives 85,000 to 95,000 distinct CDR3 sequences in total; 20% to 25% of them show up just once. Together, the top ten hold around 13% of the sample.

This sample stems from a study of low-dose radiotherapy and immunotherapy resistance in tumors (dated by TCRdb to the early 2020s). With regard to the full study: In Cohort 1, 0.5 Gy per fraction was delivered every 2 weeks, and a total PTV dose of 6.5 Gy was prescribed. Cohort 2 received 1 Gy per fraction every two weeks, with a total of 13 Gy over 26 weeks. Patients were given nivolumab as a 240 mg flat dose every two weeks and ipilimumab at 1 mg/kg every six weeks, with both drugs delivered intravenously. Intravenous cyclophosphamide at 200 mg/m2 was administered every two weeks, one day ahead of each radiation and immunotherapy administration. Aspirin 300 mg was taken orally once daily by patients for four cycles, starting on cycle 1 day 1. Randomization of trial participants into treatment groups was not performed. The translational analysis covered eight patients: three from the first dose cohort and the first five from the second dose cohort.

Trimmed from V: 2 bases; trimmed from J: 0 bases; junction bases lacking a gene match: 3. The CDR3 runs 15 amino acids, cysteine and phenylalanine included. The kept DNA is CDR3 alone, 45 bases in frame from the first base. The CDR1 and CDR2 encoded by the germline V gene (reference sequence) are LNHDA and SQIVND. This receptor was identified in a female donor with ovarian cancer. The sample was PBMCs, taken after low-dose radiotherapy plus immunotherapy. Recombination joined TRBV19 with TRBJ1-1; TRBD1 aligns with 7 central bases. The CDR3 sequence is CASSIRQGMNTEAFF. The DNA reads TGTGCCAGTAGTATAAGACAGGGCATGAACACTGAAGCTTTCTTT.